The clone carrying this TCR beta chain was recorded once. The data stem from a study of blood T cells in healthy people across ages. Study-level background: For every two T cells, template switching captured about one barcoded beta molecule.

Researchers report isolating at least 7 million PBMCs per sample. With V trimmed by 3 bases and J by 4 bases, 6 bases remained unmatched. The CDR3 contains 14 residues. Germline-derived CDR1 and CDR2 are SGDLS and YYNGEE. Alongside a J-beta primer mix, a sample-barcoded 5' primer served in a second PCR lasting about 7 to 12 cycles. TCRdb re-derived calls from the 5' RACE reads in MiXCR, one entry per CDR3 protein. Of about 1.1 million distinct CDR3 sequences listed, roughly two fifths are singletons. This chain uses TRBV9 with TRBJ1-1, with TRBD1 matching over 7 bases. This sequence was found in a man younger than 35 in good health. Source material: blood. The CDR3 sequence: CASSAGQWGTEAFF. Here the CDR3 DNA reads TGTGCCAGCAGCGCGGGACAGTGGGGCACTGAAGCTTTCTTT.